The clone carrying this T cell receptor (beta chain) has only one observation. The assay was immunoSEQ multiplex PCR, and TCRdb's table has in-frame clones only and misses some. The table includes some 98,000 clones, around 95% detected once. The sample comes from a study of technical replicates of blood from several donors. The TCR comes from a human donor in good health. Sequencing was performed on T cells isolated from PBMCs.

The CDR3 region is CASSLVAGASNQPQHF. The CDR3 bases are TGTGCCAGCAGCTTAGTCGCAGGGGCTAGCAATCAGCCCCAGCATTTT. This chain connects TRBV7-2 to TRBJ1-5; TRBD1 might be the D (6 bases). Trimming removed 1 base from V and 0 bases from J, with 10 bases in between. Looked up from germline, CDR1 is SGHTA and CDR2 is FQGNSA. The CDR3 is 16 amino acids.